This TCR beta chain comes out of a study of blood T cell repertoires in COVID-19. Study information: Sites across the United States, Italy and Spain contributed samples from acute and convalescent COVID-19. T cells, B-cell-depleted T cells, or PBMCs provided the cDNA or gDNA that served as material.

In the source study's methods: Reference gene primer amplification gave estimated nucleated cell counts. TCRdb's table, derived via immunoSEQ multiplex PCR, lists solely in-frame clones and lacks some. V and J calls and clone size come straight from that table; D and trimming were deduced from the DNA. This sample has about 190,000 clones; 60% to 80% occur once, and the top ten carry 17%. This CDR3 contains 14 residues. In germline, CDR1 is GTSNPN, CDR2 SVGIG (reference sequence). The V and J ends lost 1 base and 4 bases, in that order; junction bases with no gene match: 6. The receptor was derived from a man in his 60s with active or convalescent COVID-19. Source material: peripheral blood. The chain links TRBV30 to TRBJ2-7; 8 bases match TRBD1. CDR3 coding DNA: TGTGCCTGGAGTGCGGACAGGGTGAGTTACGAGCAGTACTTC. Translating it yields CAWSADRVSYEQYF.